A selection of T cell receptor beta chains follows, all from one sample in a study of cytomegalovirus exposure and HLA in healthy donors. Repertoires were generated with immunoSEQ multiplex PCR, while TCRdb's copy carries only in-frame clones and drops some. Here the sample spans about 68,000 clones, 75% to 85% being singletons. Material: PBMCs. Receptor source: a human donor in good health. Each CDR3 is given with its conserved first and last residue. Each record gives: clone size, J gene, V gene, D gene, CDR3 protein, CDR3 DNA. A D gene is named only where the DNA matches it firmly. Size is stated for part of the rows, as once, few or many counts, or as a class when the clone is expanded.

abundance: few; j_gene: TRBJ2-1; v_gene: TRBV6-5; d_gene: TRBD2; CDR3aa: CASRTGLAGWHEQFF; CDR3nt: TGTGCCAGCAGAACCGGACTAGCGGGGTGGCATGAGCAGTTCTTC
abundance: .; j_gene: TRBJ2-5; v_gene: TRBV5-8; d_gene: TRBD2; CDR3aa: CASSLGTSGGQETQYF; CDR3nt: TGTGCCAGCAGCTTGGGAACGAGCGGGGGCCAAGAGACCCAGTACTTC
abundance: .; j_gene: TRBJ1-6; v_gene: TRBV9; d_gene: TRBD1; CDR3aa: CASSSGTGLNSPLHF; CDR3nt: TGTGCCAGCAGCTCCGGGACAGGGTTAAATTCACCCCTCCACTTT
abundance: .; j_gene: TRBJ1-5; v_gene: TRBV19; d_gene: TRBD1; CDR3aa: CASSRTGKVSQPQHF; CDR3nt: TGTGCCAGTAGCCGGACAGGGAAAGTGTCTCAGCCCCAGCATTTT
abundance: .; j_gene: TRBJ1-2; v_gene: TRBV19; d_gene: TRBD1; CDR3aa: CASSTTGAYGYTF; CDR3nt: TGTGCCAGTAGTACCACAGGGGCCTATGGCTACACCTTC
abundance: .; j_gene: TRBJ1-2; v_gene: TRBV19; d_gene: .; CDR3aa: CASNRGANYGYTF; CDR3nt: TGTGCCAGTAATCGGGGGGCAAACTATGGCTACACCTTC
abundance: .; j_gene: TRBJ2-1; v_gene: TRBV5-4; d_gene: .; CDR3aa: CASSSWGPYNEQFF; CDR3nt: TGTGCCAGCAGCTCCTGGGGGCCCTACAATGAGCAGTTCTTC
abundance: .; j_gene: TRBJ2-3; v_gene: TRBV9; d_gene: TRBD2; CDR3aa: CASSPRGTSGGTDTQYF; CDR3nt: TGTGCCAGCAGCCCCCGGGGGACTAGCGGGGGCACAGATACGCAGTATTTT
abundance: .; j_gene: TRBJ2-5; v_gene: TRBV5-4; d_gene: TRBD2; CDR3aa: CASSGRGLAGPTQYF; CDR3nt: TGTGCCAGCAGCGGGAGAGGGCTAGCGGGCCCCACCCAGTACTTC
abundance: .; j_gene: TRBJ1-1; v_gene: TRBV11-2; d_gene: .; CDR3aa: CASQKGVNTEAFF; CDR3nt: TGTGCCAGCCAAAAAGGGGTGAACACTGAAGCTTTCTTT
abundance: .; j_gene: TRBJ2-7; v_gene: TRBV7-6; d_gene: .; CDR3aa: CASSYAGSPPGEQYF; CDR3nt: TGTGCCAGCAGCTACGCAGGGTCACCTCCGGGCGAGCAGTACTTC
abundance: .; j_gene: TRBJ1-4; v_gene: TRBV5-6; d_gene: .; CDR3aa: CASSRGRGTNEKLFF; CDR3nt: TGTGCCAGCAGCCGTGGCCGGGGAACTAATGAAAAACTGTTTTTT
abundance: .; j_gene: TRBJ2-7; v_gene: TRBV7-6; d_gene: TRBD1; CDR3aa: CASSSDRGPYEQYF; CDR3nt: TGTGCCAGCAGCTCGGACAGGGGGCCCTACGAGCAGTACTTC
abundance: .; j_gene: TRBJ2-7; v_gene: TRBV20-1; d_gene: .; CDR3aa: CSAADSYEQYF; CDR3nt: TGCAGTGCTGCGGACTCTTACGAGCAGTACTTC
abundance: .; j_gene: TRBJ2-3; v_gene: TRBV29-1; d_gene: TRBD2; CDR3aa: CSVEAGLDSLLTDTQYF; CDR3nt: TGCAGCGTTGAAGCCGGACTAGATTCCTTACTCACAGATACGCAGTATTTT
abundance: .; j_gene: TRBJ2-5; v_gene: TRBV2; d_gene: .; CDR3aa: CASSGSRETQYF; CDR3nt: TGTGCCAGCAGTGGTTCGAGGGAGACCCAGTACTTC
abundance: .; j_gene: TRBJ2-1; v_gene: TRBV19; d_gene: TRBD2; CDR3aa: CASSFSSGGAEQFF; CDR3nt: TGTGCCAGTAGTTTTTCTAGCGGGGGAGCTGAGCAGTTCTTC
abundance: few; j_gene: TRBJ1-4; v_gene: TRBV28; d_gene: TRBD1; CDR3aa: CASSFPRGSGEKLFF; CDR3nt: TGTGCCAGCAGTTTCCCCAGGGGGAGTGGAGAAAAACTGTTTTTT
abundance: .; j_gene: TRBJ2-6; v_gene: TRBV7-8; d_gene: .; CDR3aa: CASSFGLRAPANVLTF; CDR3nt: TGTGCCAGCAGCTTTGGTTTGAGGGCCCCGGCCAACGTCCTGACTTTC
abundance: .; j_gene: TRBJ2-5; v_gene: TRBV9; d_gene: TRBD2; CDR3aa: CASSRGDSRGAQETQYF; CDR3nt: TGTGCCAGCAGCCGGGGAGACTCGCGGGGGGCCCAAGAGACCCAGTACTTC
abundance: .; j_gene: TRBJ2-6; v_gene: TRBV19; d_gene: .; CDR3aa: CASSIGGGGANVLTF; CDR3nt: TGTGCCAGTAGTATAGGGGGCGGTGGGGCCAACGTCCTGACTTTC
abundance: .; j_gene: TRBJ2-7; v_gene: TRBV28; d_gene: .; CDR3aa: CASTSGGSLSSYEQYF; CDR3nt: TGTGCCAGCACGTCTGGAGGGTCCTTAAGCTCCTACGAGCAGTACTTC
abundance: .; j_gene: TRBJ1-2; v_gene: TRBV30; d_gene: TRBD1; CDR3aa: CAWSDWTGDGYTF; CDR3nt: TGTGCCTGGAGTGATTGGACAGGGGATGGCTACACCTTC
abundance: .; j_gene: TRBJ2-5; v_gene: TRBV2; d_gene: .; CDR3aa: CASTLGADETQYF; CDR3nt: TGTGCCAGCACCCTAGGGGCCGACGAGACCCAGTACTTC
abundance: few; j_gene: TRBJ2-5; v_gene: TRBV5-4; d_gene: TRBD1; CDR3aa: CASSSPGQGQETQYF; CDR3nt: TGTGCCAGCAGCTCTCCGGGACAGGGACAAGAGACCCAGTACTTC
abundance: .; j_gene: TRBJ2-7; v_gene: TRBV7-9; d_gene: TRBD2; CDR3aa: CSSSQREGGASYEQYF; CDR3nt: TGTTCCAGCAGCCAACGGGAGGGAGGCGCCAGCTACGAGCAGTACTTC
abundance: .; j_gene: TRBJ1-5; v_gene: TRBV2; d_gene: TRBD1; CDR3aa: CASSLTGAAQPQHF; CDR3nt: TGTGCCAGCAGTTTAACAGGGGCGGCTCAGCCCCAGCATTTT